The entry below describes one T cell receptor beta chain. The source of the sample is a study of T-cell reconstitution after alpha-beta-depleted transplantation in children. Trimming took 3 bases from V and 10 from J; bases not matched to a gene: 24. The CDR3 has 20 residues. CDR1 and CDR2 (germline): SGHAT, FQDESV (reference sequence). Preparation of the TCRbeta library was carried out with unique molecular identifiers. Using its own MiXCR run on the PCR reads, TCRdb lists one record per CDR3 protein. The sample shows 490,000 or so distinct CDR3 sequences, around an eighth of them seen only once. This clonotype was obtained from a human donor who donated a stem cell graft to a child with combined immunodeficiency. The source material was PBMCs from the stem cell graft donor, sampled from the stem cell graft. This rearrangement joins TRBV11-1 to TRBJ2-1; TRBD1 matches at 10 bases. CDR3 region: CASSFQRQGADWGFIAEQFF. CDR3 DNA sequence: TGTGCCAGCAGCTTCCAGAGACAGGGGGCTGATTGGGGCTTTATCGCGGAGCAGTTCTTC. The full variable domain, completed using reference TRBV11-1 and TRBJ2-1, is EAEVAQSPRYKITEKSQAVAFWCDPISGHATLYWYRQILGQGPELLVQFQDESVVDDSQLPKDRFSAERLKGVDSTLKIQPAELGDSAMYLCASSFQRQGADWGFIAEQFFGPGTRLTVL.